Sequencing of this T cell receptor (beta chain) was carried out in a study of T cells in Graves' hyperthyroidism and ophthalmopathy. Study summary: Peripheral blood sampling occurred at initial diagnosis, before any treatment.

It was RNA transcripts that yielded the amplified TCR beta CDR3 regions. During a first-round RT-PCR of the TCR CDR3, the HTBI primer set was used. TCRdb ran MiXCR on the multiplex PCR reads and lists one entry per CDR3 protein. The sample shows about 680,000 distinct CDR3 sequences, 35% of them seen only once. For Graves' hyperthyroidism to be stable, ophthalmopathy could not progress within 18 months. Pregnant or lactating patients were excluded, as were those with uncontrolled infection or other autoimmune disease. The CDR3 has 11 amino acids. Germline V gene data show CDR1 as MGHDK and CDR2 as SYGVNS. Trimming removed 8 bases at V and 8 bases at J, with 12 bases between.

The source is a woman in her 40s with Graves' hyperthyroidism. The sample comprised blood. The J gene is TRBJ1-2, the V gene TRBV25-1; a weak D match, TRBD1 (5 bases). The CDR3 protein is CASQGGEGYTF. CDR3 DNA: TGTGCCAGCCAGGGCGGAGAGGGCTACACCTTC.